Listed below are T cell receptor beta chains from one sample, sequenced in a study of blood T cell repertoires in COVID-19. Clones were sequenced by immunoSEQ multiplex PCR, and TCRdb holds only the in-frame ones, with some missing. In the table there are around 220,000 clones, roughly 84% of which are singletons. Sequencing was carried out using peripheral blood. These receptor sequences come from a man aged 40-50 years with active or convalescent COVID-19. Both conserved end residues are part of each CDR3. D genes are given only for firm matches. Rows give clone size only sometimes, using once, few, many, or a class for an expanded clone.

clone_size j_call d_call v_call cdr3_aa cdr3_nt
few TRBJ2-1 . TRBV6-6 CASSYSLNEQFF TGTGCCAGCAGTTATTCCCTCAATGAGCAGTTCTTC
. TRBJ1-2 . TRBV27 CASSSPLGYGYTF TGTGCCAGCAGTAGCCCCCTCGGTTATGGCTACACCTTC
. TRBJ2-7 TRBD2 TRBV28 CASSPGGLAGGYDEQYF TGTGCCAGCAGCCCCGGGGGGCTAGCGGGAGGATACGACGAGCAGTACTTC
. TRBJ2-1 . TRBV6-5 CASSSTDSSYNEQFF TGTGCCAGCAGTTCTACAGATTCCTCCTACAATGAGCAGTTCTTC
. TRBJ2-7 TRBD1 TRBV7-9 CASSLEGAGYEQYF TGTGCCAGCAGCTTAGAGGGGGCAGGTTACGAGCAGTACTTC
. TRBJ2-7 TRBD2 TRBV7-3 CASSWAGGKQYF TGTGCCAGCTCATGGGCGGGAGGCAAGCAGTACTTC
. TRBJ2-7 . TRBV24-1 CATQGPNGYEQYF TGTGCCACGCAGGGGCCAAATGGCTACGAGCAGTACTTC
. TRBJ2-5 TRBD2 TRBV4-2 CASSPKGLAGEGETQYF TGTGCCAGCAGCCCAAAGGGACTAGCGGGAGAAGGAGAGACCCAGTACTTC
. TRBJ1-5 TRBD1 TRBV19 CASRFTGGVNQPQHF TGTGCCAGTAGATTCACAGGGGGCGTCAATCAGCCCCAGCATTTT
. TRBJ2-1 TRBD2 TRBV27 CASSPLLAGASYNEQFF TGTGCCAGCAGTCCACTACTAGCGGGAGCCTCCTACAATGAGCAGTTCTTC
. TRBJ1-6 . TRBV4-1 CASSHNQGSNSPLHF TGCGCCAGCAGCCATAACCAGGGTAGTAATTCACCCCTCCACTTT
few TRBJ2-1 TRBD1 TRBV10-1 CASSERTGRPLSNEQFF TGCGCCAGCAGTGAGAGGACAGGGCGGCCGCTGTCCAATGAGCAGTTCTTC
. TRBJ2-7 . TRBV9 CASSTSMQGSSYEQYF TGTGCCAGCAGCACATCGATGCAGGGTAGCTCCTACGAGCAGTACTTC
. TRBJ1-5 . TRBV21-1 CASSLRSPGKQPQHF TGTGCCAGCAGCCTTCGGTCCCCAGGAAAACAGCCCCAGCATTTT
. TRBJ1-1 . TRBV9 CASSPQRGVTEAFF TGTGCCAGCAGCCCCCAGCGGGGCGTCACTGAAGCTTTCTTT
. TRBJ2-6 . TRBV5-6 CASSFQGSGANVLTF TGTGCCAGCAGCTTCCAGGGCTCTGGGGCCAACGTCCTGACTTTC
. TRBJ1-1 . TRBV9 CASSVVAQYYAEAFF TGTGCCAGCAGCGTAGTGGCCCAGTATTACGCTGAAGCTTTCTTT
. TRBJ1-1 . TRBV6-1 CASSEAAPGDTEAFF TGTGCCAGCAGTGAAGCGGCTCCGGGGGACACTGAAGCTTTCTTT
. TRBJ2-1 TRBD2 TRBV7-9 CASSSERGLYNEQFF TGTGCCAGCAGCTCGGAGCGGGGGCTCTACAATGAGCAGTTCTTC
. TRBJ1-2 TRBD1 TRBV19 CASSPIQGAELWGYTF TGTGCCAGTAGCCCCATACAGGGGGCTGAGTTGTGGGGCTACACCTTC
. TRBJ2-7 TRBD2 TRBV6-4 CASSVTGLAGLYEQYF TGTGCCAGCAGTGTTACGGGACTAGCGGGACTCTACGAGCAGTACTTC
few TRBJ1-1 TRBD1 TRBV7-9 CASSPNGQGEAFF TGTGCCAGCAGCCCCAACGGACAGGGAGAAGCTTTCTTT
once TRBJ1-1 . TRBV5-1 CASSLVSGEAFF TGCGCCAGCAGCTTGGTTTCGGGTGAAGCTTTCTTT
once TRBJ2-1 TRBD2 TRBV7-2 CASSLGTSSLPFF TGTGCCAGCAGCCTCGGGACTAGCTCTCTTCCGTTCTTC
. TRBJ1-1 . TRBV5-1 CASSANRINTEAFF TGCGCCAGCAGCGCCAACAGGATCAACACTGAAGCTTTCTTT
few TRBJ1-1 TRBD1 TRBV28 CASSLLDRGAEAFF TGTGCCAGCAGTTTATTAGACAGGGGCGCTGAAGCTTTCTTT
. TRBJ1-2 . TRBV6-5 CASSSNRDGYGYTF TGTGCCAGCAGTTCAAACAGGGATGGCTATGGCTACACCTTC
once TRBJ1-1 TRBD1 TRBV6-1 CASSEPGTGKTEAFF TGTGCCAGCAGTGAACCTGGGACAGGAAAAACTGAAGCTTTCTTT
. TRBJ1-1 . TRBV27 CASSTHRVNTEAFF TGTGCCAGCAGTACCCACAGGGTGAACACTGAAGCTTTCTTT
. TRBJ1-2 . TRBV29-1 CSVGDIARIYSYTF TGCAGCGTCGGGGACATCGCGCGGATCTATAGCTACACCTTC
few TRBJ1-4 TRBD1 TRBV28 CASRSGTGGFWEKLFF TGTGCCAGCAGGTCCGGGACAGGGGGCTTTTGGGAAAAACTGTTTTTT
. TRBJ2-3 . TRBV6-5 CASVMGHPIDTQYF TGTGCCAGCGTGATGGGACACCCCATAGATACGCAGTATTTT
. TRBJ1-5 . TRBV9 CASSTAGGNQPQHF TGTGCCAGCAGCACAGCGGGGGGCAATCAGCCCCAGCATTTT
. TRBJ2-4 . TRBV7-9 CASSRRVAKNIQYF TGTGCCAGCAGCCGGCGGGTAGCCAAAAACATTCAGTACTTC
. TRBJ2-5 . TRBV28 CASSSAGESETQYF TGTGCCAGCAGTTCAGCAGGGGAGTCCGAGACCCAGTACTTC
. TRBJ1-2 TRBD1 TRBV5-4 CASSLGTGINYGYTF TGTGCCAGCAGCCTTGGGACAGGCATAAACTATGGCTACACCTTC
. TRBJ2-2 . TRBV5-1 CASSVAIAGAGTGELFF TGCGCCAGCAGCGTAGCTATCGCAGGGGCTGGGACCGGGGAGCTGTTTTTT
few TRBJ2-3 TRBD2 TRBV7-3 CASSSLADTDTQYF TGTGCCAGCAGCTCTCTAGCGGACACAGATACGCAGTATTTT
. TRBJ2-1 . TRBV2 CASSGLSSYNEQFF TGTGCCAGCAGTGGACTAAGCTCCTACAATGAGCAGTTCTTC
once TRBJ2-1 . TRBV12-3/TRBV12-4 CASSSYNEQFF TGTGCCAGCAGTTCATACAATGAGCAGTTCTTC
. TRBJ2-1 TRBD2 TRBV29-1 CSVEDHGGYNEQFF TGCAGCGTTGAAGATCACGGGGGGTACAATGAGCAGTTCTTC
few TRBJ2-2 . TRBV3-1/TRBV3-2 CASSQLRDKNTGELFF TGTGCCAGCAGCCAACTCCGGGACAAAAACACCGGGGAGCTGTTTTTT
. TRBJ2-2 TRBD2 TRBV19 CASARGGPDTGELFF TGTGCCAGTGCCCGCGGGGGACCCGACACCGGGGAGCTGTTTTTT
. TRBJ1-2 TRBD1 TRBV19 CASSLTGGNGYTF TGTGCCAGTAGCCTGACAGGGGGCAATGGCTACACCTTC
. TRBJ2-7 TRBD1 TRBV29-1 CSVEGGQGHYEQYF TGCAGCGTTGAAGGAGGACAGGGGCACTACGAGCAGTACTTC
. TRBJ1-2 TRBD1 TRBV2 CASRGTGGDRNYGYTF TGTGCCAGCAGAGGGACAGGGGGCGACCGAAACTATGGCTACACCTTC
. TRBJ2-2 . TRBV28 CASSPPQGALITNTGELFF TGTGCCAGCAGTCCACCCCAGGGTGCATTGATTACGAACACCGGGGAGCTGTTTTTT
. TRBJ1-3 TRBD1 TRBV6-5 CASSWTGTGNTIYF TGTGCCAGCTCGTGGACAGGGACTGGAAACACCATATATTTT
. TRBJ1-2 . TRBV3-1/TRBV3-2 CASSQDSRYGYTF TGTGCCAGCAGCCAAGATAGCCGATATGGCTACACCTTC
. TRBJ2-7 TRBD2 TRBV6-5 CASSSGRLAGDHEQYF TGTGCCAGCAGTTCCGGACGACTAGCGGGAGACCACGAGCAGTACTTC
few TRBJ1-5 . TRBV5-1 CASSFTGLNQPQHF TGCGCCAGCAGCTTCACAGGGCTGAATCAGCCCCAGCATTTT
. TRBJ1-1 TRBD1 TRBV27 CASSPTKGGGNTEAFF TGTGCCAGCAGCCCAACGAAAGGGGGCGGCAACACTGAAGCTTTCTTT
. TRBJ2-3 TRBD2 TRBV6-6 CASSNSGGATDTQYF TGTGCCAGCAGCAATAGCGGGGGGGCAACAGATACGCAGTATTTT
. TRBJ1-5 . TRBV15 CATSRDYQVPQKHF TGTGCCACCAGCAGAGATTATCAGGTACCTCAAAAGCATTTT
few TRBJ1-2 . TRBV28 CASTESGIGYGYTF TGTGCCAGCACCGAATCAGGGATCGGCTATGGCTACACCTTC
. TRBJ2-7 TRBD1 TRBV30 CAWARRGGLYEQYF TGTGCCTGGGCAAGGAGAGGGGGCCTTTACGAGCAGTACTTC
. TRBJ1-4 . TRBV18 CASSPDRSNEKLFF TGTGCCAGCTCCCCTGACAGGAGTAATGAAAAACTGTTTTTT
. TRBJ1-1 . TRBV7-8 CASSETVGTPPRAFF TGTGCCAGCAGCGAAACTGTCGGGACACCCCCTAGGGCTTTCTTT